This T cell receptor beta chain comes out of a study of beta chain features in type 1 diabetes. Via CD45RO/CCR7/CD25/CD127/CD95/CD27, cells of the CD4+ naive, central memory, regulatory and stem cell-like memory subsets were sorted. Isolated RNA was reverse transcribed in full, so expressed TCRB transcripts were sequenced. Data came from immunoSEQ multiplex PCR; TCRdb stores just in-frame clones and leaves some out. The top ten clones hold 4% of a sample with a few hundred thousand clones, 25% to 35% of them seen once. With 4 bases clipped from V and 4 bases from J, the junction kept 12 bases outside the gene matches. CDR3 length: 16 amino acids. Looked up from germline, CDR1 is SEHNR and CDR2 is FQNEAQ (reference sequence).

This receptor was obtained from a man aged 25-40 years in good health. The gene calls are TRBV7-9 and TRBJ2-5; 7 nucleotides match TRBD1. Source material: central memory CD4+ T cells from blood. CDR3 nucleotide sequence: TGTGCCAGCAGCTCAAACAGGGGAGTCATAGGAGAGACCCAGTACTTC. Translating it yields CASSSNRGVIGETQYF.